This section outlines one T cell receptor (beta chain) sequence together with its context. The data belong to a study of T-cell memory formation after mild COVID-19. The CDR3 sequence is 16 residues long. The germline CDR1 and CDR2 sequences are SGDLS and YYNGEE. Trimming at V came to 0 bases and at J to 4 bases, leaving 4 bases not matched to a gene. The TCR alpha and TCR beta cDNA libraries, bearing sample barcodes and UMIs, were generated by 5'RACE using constant-segment primers. MiXCR, run by TCRdb on the 5' RACE reads, gives a single entry per CDR3 protein. The table lists 400,000 to 550,000 distinct CDR3 sequences, approximately 23% of them singletons, with around an eighth in the top ten.

Source material: PBMCs or a T cell subset sorted from them (not recorded which). The receptor was derived from an adult woman who had mild COVID-19 (a few samples of this study predate the infection). Cell type and time point are not known. The V gene is TRBV9, the J gene TRBJ2-3; 11 bases map to TRBD1. The CDR3 region is CASSVEDRGPSDTQYF. The CDR3 nucleotides are TGTGCCAGCAGCGTAGAGGACAGGGGGCCATCAGATACGCAGTATTTT. The full variable domain, rest sourced from reference TRBV9 and TRBJ2-3, is DSGVTQTPKHLITATGQRVTLRCSPRSGDLSVYWYQQSLDQGLQFLIQYYNGEERAKGNILERFSAQQFPDLHSELNLSSLELGDSALYFCASSVEDRGPSDTQYFGPGTRLTVL.